What follows is one T cell receptor beta chain and its context. The sample originates from a study of shared clonotypes between healthy human individuals. Assay: immunoSEQ multiplex PCR; the TCRdb copy retains only in-frame clones and omits some. This table has 500,000 to 550,000 clones, about 96% appearing once. This CDR3 has 14 residues. Per the germline V gene, CDR1 is SGHVS and CDR2 is FNYEAQ. V lost 3 bases to trimming and J lost 4 bases, with 12 bases between them. The sequence derives from a young woman in good health. Sequences were obtained from naive CD4+ T cells sorted from blood. This sample's subset: CD45RA+ positively selected. The rearrangement joins TRBV7-6 to TRBJ2-5; D gene ambiguous. CDR3 in DNA: TGTGCCAGCAGCTTCCAGCTAACACGAGAGACCCAGTACTTC. This translates into CASSFQLTRETQYF. Drawing the rest from reference TRBV7-6 and TRBJ2-5, the complete variable domain is GAGVSQSPRYKVTKRGQDVALRCDPISGHVSLYWYRQALGQGPEFLTYFNYEAQQDKSGLPNDRFSAERPEGSISTLTIQRTEQRDSAMYRCASSFQLTRETQYFGPGTRLLVL.